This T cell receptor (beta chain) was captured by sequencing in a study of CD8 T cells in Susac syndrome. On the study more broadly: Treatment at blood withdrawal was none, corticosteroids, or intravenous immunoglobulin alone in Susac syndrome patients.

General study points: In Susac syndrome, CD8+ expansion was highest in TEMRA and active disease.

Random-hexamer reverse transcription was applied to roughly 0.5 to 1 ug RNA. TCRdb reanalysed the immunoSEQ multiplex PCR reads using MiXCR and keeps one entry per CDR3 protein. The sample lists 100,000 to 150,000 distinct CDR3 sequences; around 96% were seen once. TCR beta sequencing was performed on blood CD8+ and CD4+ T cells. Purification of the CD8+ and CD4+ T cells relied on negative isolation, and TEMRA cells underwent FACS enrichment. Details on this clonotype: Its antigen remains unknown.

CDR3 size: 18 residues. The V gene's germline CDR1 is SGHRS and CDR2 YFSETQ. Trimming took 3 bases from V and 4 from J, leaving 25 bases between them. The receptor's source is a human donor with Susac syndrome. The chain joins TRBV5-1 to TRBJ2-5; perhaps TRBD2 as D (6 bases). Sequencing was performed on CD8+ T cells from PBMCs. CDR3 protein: CASSWSPRRGWVGETQYF. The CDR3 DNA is TGCGCCAGCAGCTGGAGCCCAAGGCGGGGATGGGTGGGAGAGACCCAGTACTTC. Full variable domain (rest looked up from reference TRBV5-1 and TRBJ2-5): KAGVTQTPRYLIKTRGQQVTLSCSPISGHRSVSWYQQTPGQGLQFLFEYFSETQRNKGNFPGRFSGRQFSNSRSEMNVSTLELGDSALYLCASSWSPRRGWVGETQYFGPGTRLLVL.